Listed below are T cell receptor beta chains from one sample, sequenced in a study of blood T cells in healthy people across ages. TCRdb re-derived calls from the 5' RACE reads in MiXCR, one entry per CDR3 protein. The data show fewer than 750,000 distinct CDR3 sequences, around 50% seen once. Sequencing input: blood. The receptors here all came from a man aged 80 or over in good health. Both conserved end residues are part of each CDR3. Fields, in order: V gene, J gene, CDR3 protein.

>TRBV6-2/TRBV6-3|TRBJ2-1
CASTGGRLYNEQFF
>TRBV7-6|TRBJ2-5
CASSPGGKETQYF
>TRBV3-1|TRBJ2-1
CASSQTGQGAYNEQFF
>TRBV5-1|TRBJ2-7
CASSLAQTSEQYF
>TRBV6-6|TRBJ2-3
CASSRGTSGNTDTQYF
>TRBV16|TRBJ2-7
CASSRSGTGSREQYF
>TRBV9|TRBJ2-7
CTSSVDSRYEQYF
>TRBV5-8|TRBJ2-7
CASSLDLQGGVSYEQYF
>TRBV7-2|TRBJ2-1
CASSIWAGGQSHEQFF
>TRBV7-9|.
CASSLLQGGETQYF
>TRBV5-1|.
CASSLGDRANEQYF
>TRBV6-5|TRBJ1-1
CASSYGPGGIAFF
>TRBV20-1|TRBJ2-1
CSARWLAGAYNEQFF
>TRBV6-5|TRBJ2-7
CASRPRSGGSYEQYF
>TRBV10-3|TRBJ2-1
CAATSGSSYNEQFF
>TRBV3-1|TRBJ2-5
CASSQAATQETQYF
>TRBV20-1|TRBJ1-5
CSARDQTRQPQHF
>TRBV29-1|TRBJ2-1
CSAAPSFDNEQFF
>TRBV19|TRBJ2-4
CASSIEVGGASVSKNIQYF
>TRBV6-2/TRBV6-3|TRBJ2-7
CASRSGPTYEQYF
>TRBV30|TRBJ1-1
CAWTIGAGRATEAFF
>TRBV5-1|TRBJ2-1
CASSSTKRLAGNEQFF
>TRBV7-9|TRBJ2-1
CASSLVWDNEQFF
>TRBV6-2/TRBV6-3|TRBJ2-7
CASTSQLTSGSSYEQYF
>TRBV28|TRBJ1-2
CASSLSHKGFGYTF
>TRBV5-1|TRBJ2-3
CASSSSTSRGHTDTQYF
>TRBV6-5|TRBJ2-7
CASSYSHDRPAYEQYF
>TRBV7-3|TRBJ2-7
CASSPGHSTYEQYF
>TRBV29-1|TRBJ2-1
CSVLGLGGNEQFF
>TRBV28|TRBJ2-2
CASSFGETGELFF
>TRBV28|.
CASSFQDRYEQYF